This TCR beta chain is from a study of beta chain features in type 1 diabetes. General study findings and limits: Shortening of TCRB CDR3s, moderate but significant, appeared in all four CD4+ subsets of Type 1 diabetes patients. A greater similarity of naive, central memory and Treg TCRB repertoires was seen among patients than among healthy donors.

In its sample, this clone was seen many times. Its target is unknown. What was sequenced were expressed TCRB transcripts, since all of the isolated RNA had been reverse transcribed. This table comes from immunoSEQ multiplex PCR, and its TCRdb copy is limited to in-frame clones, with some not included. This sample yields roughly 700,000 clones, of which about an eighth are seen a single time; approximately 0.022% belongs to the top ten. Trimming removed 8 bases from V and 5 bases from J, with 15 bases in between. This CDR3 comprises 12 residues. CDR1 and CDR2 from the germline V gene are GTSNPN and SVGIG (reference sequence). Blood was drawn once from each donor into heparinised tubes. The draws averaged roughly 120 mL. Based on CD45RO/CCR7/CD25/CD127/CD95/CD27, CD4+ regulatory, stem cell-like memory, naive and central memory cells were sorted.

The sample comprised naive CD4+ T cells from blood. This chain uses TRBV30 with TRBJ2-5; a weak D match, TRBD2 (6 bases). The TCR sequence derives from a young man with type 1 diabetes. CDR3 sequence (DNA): TGTGCCAGAGGAACTGGGGGGGAGACCCAGTACTTC. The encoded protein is CARGTGGETQYF.